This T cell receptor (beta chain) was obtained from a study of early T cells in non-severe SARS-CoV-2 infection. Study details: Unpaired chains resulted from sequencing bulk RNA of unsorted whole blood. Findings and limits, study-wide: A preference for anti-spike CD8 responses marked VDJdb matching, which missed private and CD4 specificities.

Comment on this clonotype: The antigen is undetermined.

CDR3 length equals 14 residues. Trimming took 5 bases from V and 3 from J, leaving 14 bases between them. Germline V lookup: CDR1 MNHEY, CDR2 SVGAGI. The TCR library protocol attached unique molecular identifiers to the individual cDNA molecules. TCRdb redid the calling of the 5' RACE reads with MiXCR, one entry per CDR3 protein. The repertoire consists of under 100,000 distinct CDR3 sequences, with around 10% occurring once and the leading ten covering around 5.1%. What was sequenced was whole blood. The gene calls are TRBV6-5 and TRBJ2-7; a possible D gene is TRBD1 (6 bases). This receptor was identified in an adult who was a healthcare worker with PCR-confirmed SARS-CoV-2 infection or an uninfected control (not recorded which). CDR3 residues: CASSERDTNYEQYF. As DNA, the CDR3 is TGTGCCAGCAGTGAGAGGGACACCAACTACGAGCAGTACTTC.